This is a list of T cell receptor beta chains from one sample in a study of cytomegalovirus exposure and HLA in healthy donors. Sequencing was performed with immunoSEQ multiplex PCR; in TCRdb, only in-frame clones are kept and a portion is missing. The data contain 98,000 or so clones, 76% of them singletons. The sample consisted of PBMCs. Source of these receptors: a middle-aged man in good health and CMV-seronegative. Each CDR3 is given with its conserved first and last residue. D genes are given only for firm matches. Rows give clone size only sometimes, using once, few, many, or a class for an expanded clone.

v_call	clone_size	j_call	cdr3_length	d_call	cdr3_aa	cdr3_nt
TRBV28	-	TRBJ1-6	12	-	CASTIGGSPLHF	TGTGCCAGCACCATAGGGGGTTCACCCCTCCACTTT
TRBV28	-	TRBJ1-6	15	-	CASSLGGLTNSPLHF	TGTGCCAGCAGTCTTGGGGGCTTGACTAATTCACCCCTCCACTTT
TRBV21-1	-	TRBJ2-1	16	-	CASSKEGDIGGGEQFF	TGTGCCAGCAGCAAAGAAGGGGACATCGGGGGAGGGGAGCAGTTCTTC
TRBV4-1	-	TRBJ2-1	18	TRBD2	CASSQDVYREGRGNEQFF	TGCGCCAGCAGCCAAGATGTGTACCGGGAGGGCCGGGGGAATGAGCAGTTCTTC
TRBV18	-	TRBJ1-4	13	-	CASSHPGEEKLFF	TGTGCCAGCTCACACCCAGGGGAGGAAAAACTGTTTTTT
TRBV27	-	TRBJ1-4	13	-	CASSVGSGEKLFF	TGTGCCAGCAGCGTCGGGTCGGGTGAAAAACTGTTTTTT
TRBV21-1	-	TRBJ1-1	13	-	CASSKRQGGEAFF	TGTGCCAGCAGCAAAAGGCAGGGGGGTGAAGCTTTCTTT
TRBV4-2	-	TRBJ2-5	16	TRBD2	CASSQELPGGWETQYF	TGTGCCAGCAGCCAAGAATTGCCGGGGGGGTGGGAGACCCAGTACTTC
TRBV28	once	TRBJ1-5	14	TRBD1	CASSSTGNNQPQHF	TGTGCCAGCAGTTCGACAGGGAATAATCAGCCCCAGCATTTT
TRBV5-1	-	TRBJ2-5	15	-	CASSLQPQSQETQYF	TGCGCCAGCAGCTTACAGCCCCAATCCCAAGAGACCCAGTACTTC
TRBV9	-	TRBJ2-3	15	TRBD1	CASSVTGENFYTQYF	TGTGCCAGCAGCGTCACAGGGGAGAATTTCTATACGCAGTATTTT
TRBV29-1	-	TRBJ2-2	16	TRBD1	CSVETGTGQNTGELFF	TGCAGCGTTGAGACGGGGACAGGGCAGAACACCGGGGAGCTGTTTTTT
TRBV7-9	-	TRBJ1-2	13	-	CASSQDRVGGYTF	TGTGCCAGCAGCCAAGACAGAGTCGGTGGCTACACCTTC
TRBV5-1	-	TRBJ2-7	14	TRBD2	CASSFSGRFDEQYF	TGCGCCAGCAGCTTTAGCGGGAGGTTTGACGAGCAGTACTTC
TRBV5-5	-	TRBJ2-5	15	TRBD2	CASRVFGGGGETQYF	TGTGCCAGCAGAGTTTTCGGGGGGGGCGGGGAGACCCAGTACTTC
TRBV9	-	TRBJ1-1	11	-	CAGSGARGTFF	TGTGCCGGCAGCGGGGCACGGGGGACTTTCTTT
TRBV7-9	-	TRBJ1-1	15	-	CASSLARVINTEAFF	TGTGCCAGCAGCTTAGCGAGGGTTATAAACACTGAAGCTTTCTTT
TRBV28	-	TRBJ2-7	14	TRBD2	CASSLGGSSYEQYF	TGTGCCAGCAGTTTGGGGGGGAGCTCCTACGAGCAGTACTTC
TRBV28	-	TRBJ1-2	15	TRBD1	CASSSTDREFYGYTF	TGTGCCAGCAGTTCTACCGACAGGGAATTCTATGGCTACACCTTC
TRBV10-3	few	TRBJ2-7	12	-	CAISRDSYEQYF	TGTGCCATCTCACGGGATTCGTACGAGCAGTACTTC
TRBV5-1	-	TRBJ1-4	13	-	CASSSGREGKLFF	TGCGCCAGCAGCAGCGGGAGGGAGGGAAAACTGTTTTTT
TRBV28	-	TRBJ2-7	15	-	CASSLSPSPRYEQYF	TGTGCCAGCAGTTTATCCCCATCCCCCCGGTACGAGCAGTACTTC
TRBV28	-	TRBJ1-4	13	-	CASTSGGVEKLFF	TGTGCCAGCACCTCAGGAGGGGTAGAAAAACTGTTTTTT
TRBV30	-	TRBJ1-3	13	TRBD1	CASRTGAGNTIYF	TGTGCCTCGAGGACAGGGGCGGGAAACACCATATATTTT
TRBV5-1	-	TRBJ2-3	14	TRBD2	CASSGTGGTDTQYF	TGCGCCAGCAGCGGAACGGGGGGGACAGATACGCAGTATTTT
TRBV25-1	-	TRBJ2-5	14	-	CASSEGGNQETQYF	TGTGCCAGCAGTGAGGGAGGTAACCAAGAGACCCAGTACTTC
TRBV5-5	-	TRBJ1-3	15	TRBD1	CASSWGQISGNTIYF	TGTGCCAGCAGCTGGGGACAGATCTCTGGAAACACCATATATTTT
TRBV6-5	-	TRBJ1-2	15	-	CASSQGGVFNYGYTF	TGTGCCAGCAGCCAGGGAGGAGTTTTTAACTATGGCTACACCTTC
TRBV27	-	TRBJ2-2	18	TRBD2	CASSLGWGLAVNTGELFF	TGTGCCAGCAGTTTAGGTTGGGGACTAGCGGTCAACACCGGGGAGCTGTTTTTT
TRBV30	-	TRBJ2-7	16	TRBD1	CAWSVQLEGASSEQYF	TGTGCCTGGAGTGTACAGCTTGAGGGGGCCTCCTCCGAGCAGTACTTC